Below, one T cell receptor (beta chain) is given with its context. Its antigen has not been determined. It has no much larger one-base neighbor in the sample; base qualities were not kept. Instrument on record: Illumina NovaSeq 6000. Synthesis of TCR cDNA relied on 5'RACE template switching, a step that introduced a universal primer site along with unique molecular identifiers. Priming for cDNA synthesis came from both the TCR alpha and TCR beta constant segments. Library amplification used two PCR steps, and the second PCR step added sample barcodes and sequencing adapters. Sequencing of libraries was performed on Illumina HiSeq 2500 (2x100 bp) or NovaSeq (2x150 bp). Turning to the authors' computational methods: MIGEC handled demultiplexing of reads and collapsing into UMI consensus sequences, while MiXCR performed V(D)J alignment. Vaccine-responding clonotypes were defined with edgeR using replicate PBMC samples, requiring FDR below 0.01 and a log2 fold change above 5 up to day 15. CD4 or CD8 identity was assigned to each bulk clonotype according to whether the clonotype was present at higher abundance in the sequenced CD4 repertoire or the sequenced CD8 repertoire. The public reads were quality trimmed at Q25 with fastp and then assembled into clones with MiXCR by TCRdb, keeping productive beta chains. Identical CDR3 protein sequences are pooled into one entry, listed with their most common genes and DNA. These V and J calls derive from TCRdb rather than the authors' analysis. In this sample the table shows 340,000 or so distinct CDR3 sequences, approximately 12% of which occur a single time. The ten top clones hold 2.5% to 4% of the sample.

This record comes from a study of T cells after yellow fever vaccination (dated by TCRdb to the late 2010s). For the study in its entirety: The SMART-Seq v4 Ultra Low Input RNA kit was used to prepare libraries from fractions with low cell numbers. To follow T-cell clones before and after both primary and booster YFV17D yellow fever vaccination, bulk TCR alpha and beta repertoires underwent longitudinal sequencing. Bulk PBMC replicates and cell subsets were isolated from blood drawn at multiple timepoints before and after both primary and secondary immunization. Two healthy male donors made up the cohort, one aged 18 to 29 years and the other aged 30 to 40 years. Broad study findings and their caveats: Compared with the primary T-cell response, the secondary T-cell response was faster but weaker, reaching its peak on day 5 rather than on day 15. A small fraction of clonotypes showed up in both the CD4 and CD8 compartments, probably as a result of convergent recombination. After the booster, most clones that had expanded after primary vaccination were detected again (about 95% of CD4 and about 88% of CD8), suggesting broad maintenance of memory. FACS-sorted repertoires could contain abundant contaminating clonotypes from the bulk population, so computational filtering was required. Only a couple of donors were included in the study, so the extent to which the findings can be generalized is limited.

The treatment or condition label on this specimen signifies: live attenuated yellow fever vaccine strain. PBMCs were isolated from peripheral blood using a standard Ficoll-Paque protocol. CD4 and CD8 T-cell fractions were isolated with Dynabeads CD4 and CD8 positive selection kits. TriZol was used to extract RNA from bulk PBMCs, CD4 and CD8 fractions, and dextramer-positive and dextramer-negative fractions. The CDR3 sequence holds 11 residues, the cysteine and phenylalanine included. Solely the CDR3 DNA is kept, with 33 bases framed from the first base. V is shortened by 2 bases, J by 8 bases, and the region joining them spans 4 bases. CDR1 SNHLY and CDR2 FYNNEI are derived from the germline V gene.

The V gene is TRBV2 and the J gene is TRBJ2-1; there is no confident call for the D gene. This clonotype was obtained from a man between 18 and 29 years old who received the YFV17D yellow fever vaccine. The specimen comprised CD4+ T cells sorted from PBMCs, sampled 15 days after the yellow fever booster vaccination. The CDR3 sequence is CASSETHEQFF. The bases are TGTGCCAGCAGTGAAACTCATGAGCAGTTCTTC.